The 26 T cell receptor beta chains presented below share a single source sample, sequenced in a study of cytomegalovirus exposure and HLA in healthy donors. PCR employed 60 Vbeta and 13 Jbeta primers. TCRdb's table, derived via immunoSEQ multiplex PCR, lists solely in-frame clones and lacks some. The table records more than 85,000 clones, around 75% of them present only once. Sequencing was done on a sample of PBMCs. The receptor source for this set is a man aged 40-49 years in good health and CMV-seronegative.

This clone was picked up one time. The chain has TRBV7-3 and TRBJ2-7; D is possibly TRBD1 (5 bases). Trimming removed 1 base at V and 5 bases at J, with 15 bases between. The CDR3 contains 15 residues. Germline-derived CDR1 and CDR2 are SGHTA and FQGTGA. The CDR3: CASSLNGRQGDEQYF. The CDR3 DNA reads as TGTGCCAGCAGCTTAAATGGACGGCAAGGGGACGAGCAGTACTTC.

CDR3 sequence: CASSPQGYEQYF. The CDR3 DNA reads TGTGCCAGCAGTCCACAGGGCTACGAGCAGTACTTC. The genes are TRBV11-2 and TRBJ2-7, with D perhaps matching TRBD1 (6 bases). Between the trimmed V and J ends, which lost 6 bases and 3 bases, there was a span of 9 bases. Germline V lookup: CDR1 SGHAT, CDR2 FQNNGV. The CDR3 has 12 residues.

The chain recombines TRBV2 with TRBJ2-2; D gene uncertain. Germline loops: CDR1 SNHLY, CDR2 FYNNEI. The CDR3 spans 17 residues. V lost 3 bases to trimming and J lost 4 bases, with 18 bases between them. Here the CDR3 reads CASSELPGYTATGELFF. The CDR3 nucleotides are TGTGCCAGCAGTGAGCTTCCCGGCTATACAGCCACCGGGGAGCTGTTTTTT.

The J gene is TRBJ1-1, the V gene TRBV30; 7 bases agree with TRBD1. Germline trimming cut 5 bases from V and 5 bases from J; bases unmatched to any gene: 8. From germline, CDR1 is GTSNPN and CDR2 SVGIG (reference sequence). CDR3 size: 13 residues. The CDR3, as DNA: TGTGCCTGGGAGCCGGGACAGAGGACTGAAGCTTTCTTT. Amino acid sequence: CAWEPGQRTEAFF. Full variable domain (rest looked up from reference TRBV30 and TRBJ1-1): SQTIHQWPATLVQPVGSPLSLECTVEGTSNPNLYWYRQAAGRGLQLLFYSVGIGQISSEVPQNLSASRPQDRQFILSSKKLLLSDSGFYLCAWEPGQRTEAFFGQGTRLTVV.

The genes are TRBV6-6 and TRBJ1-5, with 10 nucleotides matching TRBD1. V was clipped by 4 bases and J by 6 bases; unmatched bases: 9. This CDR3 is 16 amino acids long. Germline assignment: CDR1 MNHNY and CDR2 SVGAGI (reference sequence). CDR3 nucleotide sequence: TGTGCCAGCAGTTCCCCCCGGACAGGGGGAGGTCAGCCCCAGCATTTT. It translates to CASSSPRTGGGQPQHF.

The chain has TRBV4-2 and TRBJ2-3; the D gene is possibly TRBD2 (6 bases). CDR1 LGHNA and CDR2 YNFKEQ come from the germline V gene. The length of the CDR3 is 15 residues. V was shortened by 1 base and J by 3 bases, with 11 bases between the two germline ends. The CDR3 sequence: CASSQVGGETDTQYF. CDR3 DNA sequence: TGTGCCAGCAGCCAAGTCGGGGGTGAAACAGATACGCAGTATTTT.

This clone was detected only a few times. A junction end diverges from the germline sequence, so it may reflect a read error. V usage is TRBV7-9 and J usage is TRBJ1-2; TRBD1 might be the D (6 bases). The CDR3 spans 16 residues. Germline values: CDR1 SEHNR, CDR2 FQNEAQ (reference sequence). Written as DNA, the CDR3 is TGTTCCAGCAGCTTATTTCGGGGGGGCGCAGGCTATGGCTACACCTTC. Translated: CSSSLFRGGAGYGYTF.

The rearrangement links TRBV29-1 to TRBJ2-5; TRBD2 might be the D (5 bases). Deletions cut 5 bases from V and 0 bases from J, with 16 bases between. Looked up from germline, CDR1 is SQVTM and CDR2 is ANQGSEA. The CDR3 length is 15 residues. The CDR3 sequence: CSVNRLQTNQETQYF. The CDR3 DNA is TGCAGCGTTAATCGACTTCAGACTAACCAAGAGACCCAGTACTTC.

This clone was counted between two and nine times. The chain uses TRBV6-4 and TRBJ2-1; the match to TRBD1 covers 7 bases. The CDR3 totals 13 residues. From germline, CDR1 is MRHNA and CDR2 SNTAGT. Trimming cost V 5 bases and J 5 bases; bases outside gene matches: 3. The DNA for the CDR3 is TGTGCCAGCAGTACCGGGACAGACAATGAGCAGTTCTTC. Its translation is CASSTGTDNEQFF.

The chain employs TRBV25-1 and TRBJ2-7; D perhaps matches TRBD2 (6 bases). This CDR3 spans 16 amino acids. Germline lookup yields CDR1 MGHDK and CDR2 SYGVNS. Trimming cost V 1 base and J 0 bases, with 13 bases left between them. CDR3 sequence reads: CASSEFGGALSYEQYF. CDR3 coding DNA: TGTGCCAGCAGTGAATTCGGGGGAGCCCTCTCCTACGAGCAGTACTTC.

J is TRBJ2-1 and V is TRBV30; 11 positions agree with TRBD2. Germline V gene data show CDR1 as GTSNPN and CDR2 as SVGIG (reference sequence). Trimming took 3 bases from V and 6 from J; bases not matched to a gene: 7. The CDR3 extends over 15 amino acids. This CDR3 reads CAWRPTSGKSNEQFF. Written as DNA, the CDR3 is TGTGCCTGGAGACCGACTAGCGGGAAATCCAATGAGCAGTTCTTC.

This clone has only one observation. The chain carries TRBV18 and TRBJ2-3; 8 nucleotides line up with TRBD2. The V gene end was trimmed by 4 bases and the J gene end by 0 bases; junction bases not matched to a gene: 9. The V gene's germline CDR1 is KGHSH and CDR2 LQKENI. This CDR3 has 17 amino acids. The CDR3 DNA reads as TGTGCCAGCTCACTTACTAGCGGAGCCACTAGCACAGATACGCAGTATTTT. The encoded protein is CASSLTSGATSTDTQYF.

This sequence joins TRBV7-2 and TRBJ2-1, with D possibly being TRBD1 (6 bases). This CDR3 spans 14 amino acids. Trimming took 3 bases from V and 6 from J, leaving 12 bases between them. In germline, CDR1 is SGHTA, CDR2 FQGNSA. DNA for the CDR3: TGTGCCAGCAGCTTGATAGGACAGTCCAATGAGCAGTTCTTC. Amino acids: CASSLIGQSNEQFF. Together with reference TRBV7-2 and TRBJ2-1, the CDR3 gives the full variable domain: GAGVSQSPSNKVTEKGKDVELRCDPISGHTALYWYRQSLGQGLEFLIYFQGNSAPDKSGLPSDRFSAERTGGSVSTLTIQRTQQEDSAVYLCASSLIGQSNEQFFGPGTRLTVL.

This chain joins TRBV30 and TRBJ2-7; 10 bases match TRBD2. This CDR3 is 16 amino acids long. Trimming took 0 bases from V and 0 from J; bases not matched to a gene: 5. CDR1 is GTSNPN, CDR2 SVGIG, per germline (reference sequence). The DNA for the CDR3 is TGTGCCTGGAGTGTTCCGACTAGCGGGCTCTCCTACGAGCAGTACTTC. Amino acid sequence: CAWSVPTSGLSYEQYF.

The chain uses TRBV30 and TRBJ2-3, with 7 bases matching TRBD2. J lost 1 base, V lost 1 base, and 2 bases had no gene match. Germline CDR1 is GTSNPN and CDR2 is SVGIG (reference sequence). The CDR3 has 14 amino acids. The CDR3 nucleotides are TGTGCCTGGAGTGCGGGAGGACGCACAGATACGCAGTATTTT. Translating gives CAWSAGGRTDTQYF.

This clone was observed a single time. CDR3 bases: TGCGCCAGCAGCCAGAGCGACGGGTACGAGCAGTACTTC. This encodes CASSQSDGYEQYF. The genes are TRBV4-3 and TRBJ2-7; D gene unclear. Germline assignment: CDR1 LGHNA and CDR2 YSLEER. CDR3 length equals 13 residues. Trimming stripped 3 bases from V and 4 bases from J, with 10 bases between.

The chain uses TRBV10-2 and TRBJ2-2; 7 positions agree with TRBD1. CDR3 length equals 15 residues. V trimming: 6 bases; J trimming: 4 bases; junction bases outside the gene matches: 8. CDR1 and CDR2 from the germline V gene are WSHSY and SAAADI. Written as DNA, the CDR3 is TGCGCCAGCAGGAACAGGGGAGAGGGCACCGGGGAGCTGTTTTTT. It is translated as CASRNRGEGTGELFF.

The DNA of the CDR3 is TGTGCCAGCAGTGACAGACTAGCGGGAGGATACGAGCAGTACTTC. It encodes CASSDRLAGGYEQYF. V gene TRBV2 combines with J gene TRBJ2-7; 13 bases fit TRBD2. CDR1 is SNHLY, CDR2 FYNNEI, per germline. The CDR3 extends over 15 amino acids. After removal of 3 bases from V and 4 bases from J, the junction contained 3 bases not matched to a gene. The full variable domain, rest sourced from reference TRBV2 and TRBJ2-7, is EPEVTQTPSHQVTQMGQEVILRCVPISNHLYFYWYRQILGQKVEFLVSFYNNEISEKSEIFDDQFSVERPDGSNFTLKIRSTKLEDSAMYFCASSDRLAGGYEQYFGPGTRLTVT.

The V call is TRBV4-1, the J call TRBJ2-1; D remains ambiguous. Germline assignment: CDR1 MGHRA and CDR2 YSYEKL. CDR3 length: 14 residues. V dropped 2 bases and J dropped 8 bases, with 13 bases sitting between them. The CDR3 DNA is TGCGCCAGCAGCCAACCCTTTGCCCCAGATGAGCAGTTCTTC. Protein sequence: CASSQPFAPDEQFF.

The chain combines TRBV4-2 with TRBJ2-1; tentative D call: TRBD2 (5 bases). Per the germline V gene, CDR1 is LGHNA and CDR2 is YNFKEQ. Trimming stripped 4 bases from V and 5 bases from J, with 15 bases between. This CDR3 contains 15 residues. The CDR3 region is CASSLFGLANNEQFF. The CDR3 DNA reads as TGTGCCAGCAGCCTTTTCGGGCTAGCTAACAATGAGCAGTTCTTC.

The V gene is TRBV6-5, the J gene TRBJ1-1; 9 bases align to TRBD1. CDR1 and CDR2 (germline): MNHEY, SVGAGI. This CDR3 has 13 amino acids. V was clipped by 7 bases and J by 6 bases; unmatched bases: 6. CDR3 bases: TGTGCCAGCATGACACAGGGGGCCGCTGAAGCTTTCTTT. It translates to CASMTQGAAEAFF.

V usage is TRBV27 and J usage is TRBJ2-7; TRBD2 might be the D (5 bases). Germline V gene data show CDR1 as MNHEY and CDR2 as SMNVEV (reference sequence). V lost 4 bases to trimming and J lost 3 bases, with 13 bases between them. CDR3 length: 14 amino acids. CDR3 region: CASSSQLESYEQYF. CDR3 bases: TGTGCCAGCAGTTCACAACTAGAGAGCTACGAGCAGTACTTC.

The CDR3 spells CASSLVGLAGGYTDTQYF. In DNA, the CDR3 is TGCGCCAGCAGCTTGGTTGGCCTAGCGGGAGGGTACACAGATACGCAGTATTTT. The J gene is TRBJ2-3, the V gene TRBV5-1; TRBD2 matches 12 bases. This CDR3 is 18 amino acids long. The germline V gene encodes CDR1 SGHRS and CDR2 YFSETQ. V was pared by 0 bases and J by 2 bases, with 7 bases of the junction left unmatched.

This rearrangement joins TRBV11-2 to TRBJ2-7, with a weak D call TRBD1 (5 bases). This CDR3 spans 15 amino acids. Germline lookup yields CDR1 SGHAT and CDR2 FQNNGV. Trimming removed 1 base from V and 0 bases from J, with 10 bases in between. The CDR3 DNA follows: TGTGCCAGCAGCTTAGTAAGGGGCCCCTCCTACGAGCAGTACTTC. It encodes CASSLVRGPSYEQYF.

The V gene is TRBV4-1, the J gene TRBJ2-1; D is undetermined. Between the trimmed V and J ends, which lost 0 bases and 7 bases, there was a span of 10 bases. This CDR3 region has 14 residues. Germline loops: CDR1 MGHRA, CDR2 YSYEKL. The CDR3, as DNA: TGCGCCAGCAGCCAAGATGTCCAGTCGAATGAGCAGTTCTTC. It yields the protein CASSQDVQSNEQFF.

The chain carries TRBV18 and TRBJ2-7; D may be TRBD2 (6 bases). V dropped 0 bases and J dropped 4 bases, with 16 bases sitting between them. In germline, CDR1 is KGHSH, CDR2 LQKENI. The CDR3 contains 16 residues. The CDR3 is CASSPPFGGDVYEQYF. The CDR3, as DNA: TGTGCCAGCTCACCACCGTTCGGAGGGGATGTTTACGAGCAGTACTTC.